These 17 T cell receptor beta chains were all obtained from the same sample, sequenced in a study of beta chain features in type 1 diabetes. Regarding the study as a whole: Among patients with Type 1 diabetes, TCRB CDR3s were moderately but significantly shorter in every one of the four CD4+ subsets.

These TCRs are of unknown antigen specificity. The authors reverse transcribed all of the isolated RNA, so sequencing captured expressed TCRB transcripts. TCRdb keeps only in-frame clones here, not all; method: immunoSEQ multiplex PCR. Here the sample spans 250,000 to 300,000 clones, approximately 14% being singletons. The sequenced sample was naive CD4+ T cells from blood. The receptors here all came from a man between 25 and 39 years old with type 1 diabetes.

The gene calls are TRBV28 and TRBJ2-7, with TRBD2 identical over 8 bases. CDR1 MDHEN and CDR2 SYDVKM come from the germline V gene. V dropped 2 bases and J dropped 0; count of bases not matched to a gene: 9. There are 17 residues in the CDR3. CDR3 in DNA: TGTGCCAGCAGTTTACCCGGTGGGGCGGGGGGCTCCTACGAGCAGTACTTC. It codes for CASSLPGGAGGSYEQYF.

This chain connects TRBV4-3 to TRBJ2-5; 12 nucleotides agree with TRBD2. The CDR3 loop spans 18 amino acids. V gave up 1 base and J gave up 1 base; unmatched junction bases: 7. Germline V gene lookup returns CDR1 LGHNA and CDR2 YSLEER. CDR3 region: CASSQAWQTSGSQETQYF. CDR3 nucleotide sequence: TGCGCCAGCAGCCAAGCTTGGCAGACTAGCGGGAGCCAAGAGACCCAGTACTTC.

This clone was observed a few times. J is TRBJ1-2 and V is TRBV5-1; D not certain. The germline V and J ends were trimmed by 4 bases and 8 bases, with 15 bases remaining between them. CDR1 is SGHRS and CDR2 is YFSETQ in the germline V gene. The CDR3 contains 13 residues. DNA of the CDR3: TGCGCCAGCAGCCTGGAATCCCGAGAGGGCTACACCTTC. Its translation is CASSLESREGYTF.

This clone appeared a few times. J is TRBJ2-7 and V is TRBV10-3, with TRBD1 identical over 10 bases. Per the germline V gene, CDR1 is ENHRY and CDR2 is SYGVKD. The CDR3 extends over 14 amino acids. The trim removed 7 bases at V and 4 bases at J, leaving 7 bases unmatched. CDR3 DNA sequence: TGTGCCATCAACCGACAGGGGGCTGGATACGAGCAGTACTTC. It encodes CAINRQGAGYEQYF.

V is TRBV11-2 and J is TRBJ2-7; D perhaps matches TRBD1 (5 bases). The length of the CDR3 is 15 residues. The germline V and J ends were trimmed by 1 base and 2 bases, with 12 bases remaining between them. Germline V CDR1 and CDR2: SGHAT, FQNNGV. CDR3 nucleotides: TGTGCCAGCAGCTTAGTCGCAGGGTCGGCCTACGAGCAGTACTTC. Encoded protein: CASSLVAGSAYEQYF.

The CDR3, as DNA: TGCGCCAGCAGCTTGGGAGCCGGTTTGGAGACCCAGTACTTC. Protein: CASSLGAGLETQYF. The chain joins TRBV5-1 to TRBJ2-5; D is uncertain. The CDR3 is 14 amino acids. V was cut by 0 bases and J by 5 bases, with 11 bases left in between. Germline assignment: CDR1 SGHRS and CDR2 YFSETQ.

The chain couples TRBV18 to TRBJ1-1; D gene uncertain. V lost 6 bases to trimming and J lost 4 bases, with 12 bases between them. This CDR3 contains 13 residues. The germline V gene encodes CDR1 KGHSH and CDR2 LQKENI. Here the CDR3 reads CASSPRTGTEAFF. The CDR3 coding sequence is TGTGCCAGCTCCCCCAGAACGGGCACTGAAGCTTTCTTT.

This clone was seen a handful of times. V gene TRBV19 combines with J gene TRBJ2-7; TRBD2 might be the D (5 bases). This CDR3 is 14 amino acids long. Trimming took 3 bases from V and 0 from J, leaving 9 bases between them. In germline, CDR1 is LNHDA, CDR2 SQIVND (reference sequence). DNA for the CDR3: TGTGCCAGTAGTATGAGGGCCGGCTCCTACGAGCAGTACTTC. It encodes CASSMRAGSYEQYF.

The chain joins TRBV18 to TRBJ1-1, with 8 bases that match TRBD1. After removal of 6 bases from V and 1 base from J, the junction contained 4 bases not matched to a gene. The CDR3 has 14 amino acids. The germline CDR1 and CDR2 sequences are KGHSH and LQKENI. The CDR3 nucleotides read TGTGCCAGCTCTCACGGACAGGGGAACACTGAAGCTTTCTTT. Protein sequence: CASSHGQGNTEAFF.

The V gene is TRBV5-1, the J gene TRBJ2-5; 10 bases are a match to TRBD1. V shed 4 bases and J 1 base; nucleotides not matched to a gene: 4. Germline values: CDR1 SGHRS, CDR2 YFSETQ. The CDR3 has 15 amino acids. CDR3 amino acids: CASSGGQGVQETQYF. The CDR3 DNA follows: TGCGCCAGCAGCGGCGGACAGGGGGTCCAAGAGACCCAGTACTTC.

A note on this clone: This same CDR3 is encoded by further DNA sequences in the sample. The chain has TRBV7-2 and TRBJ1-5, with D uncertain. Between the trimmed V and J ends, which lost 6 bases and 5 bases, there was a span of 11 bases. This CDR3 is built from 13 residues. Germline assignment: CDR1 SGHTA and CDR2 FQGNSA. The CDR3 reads CASSFAGDQPQHF. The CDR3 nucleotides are TGTGCCAGCAGTTTCGCGGGTGATCAGCCCCAGCATTTT. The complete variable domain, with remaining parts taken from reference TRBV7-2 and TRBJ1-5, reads GAGVSQSPSNKVTEKGKDVELRCDPISGHTALYWYRQSLGQGLEFLIYFQGNSAPDKSGLPSDRFSAERTGGSVSTLTIQRTQQEDSAVYLCASSFAGDQPQHFGDGTRLSIL.

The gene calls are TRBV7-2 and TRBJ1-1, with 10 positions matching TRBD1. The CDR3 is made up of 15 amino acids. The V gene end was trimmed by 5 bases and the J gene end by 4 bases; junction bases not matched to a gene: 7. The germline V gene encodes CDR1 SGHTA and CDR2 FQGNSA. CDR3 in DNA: TGTGCCAGCAGCACACAGGGACAGGGGTTCACTGAAGCTTTCTTT. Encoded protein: CASSTQGQGFTEAFF.

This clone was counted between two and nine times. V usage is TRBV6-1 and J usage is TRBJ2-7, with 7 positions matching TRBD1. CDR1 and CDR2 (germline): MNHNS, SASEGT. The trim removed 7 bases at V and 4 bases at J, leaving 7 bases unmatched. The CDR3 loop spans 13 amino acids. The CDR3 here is CASNRDSSYEQYF. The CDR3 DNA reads TGTGCCAGCAACAGGGACAGCTCTTACGAGCAGTACTTC.

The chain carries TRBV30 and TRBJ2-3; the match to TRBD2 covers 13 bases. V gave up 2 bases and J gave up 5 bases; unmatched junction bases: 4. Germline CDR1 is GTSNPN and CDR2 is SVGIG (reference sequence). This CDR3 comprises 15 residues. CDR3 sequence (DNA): TGTGCCTGGAGTTGGACTAGCGGGAGACAAGATACGCAGTATTTT. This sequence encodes CAWSWTSGRQDTQYF.

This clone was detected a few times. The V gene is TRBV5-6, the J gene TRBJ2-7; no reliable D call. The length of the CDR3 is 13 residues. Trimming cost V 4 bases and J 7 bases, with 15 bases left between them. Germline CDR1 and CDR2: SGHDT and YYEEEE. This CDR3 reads CASSHRSLREQYF. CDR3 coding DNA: TGTGCCAGCAGCCACCGGAGCCTTCGGGAGCAGTACTTC.

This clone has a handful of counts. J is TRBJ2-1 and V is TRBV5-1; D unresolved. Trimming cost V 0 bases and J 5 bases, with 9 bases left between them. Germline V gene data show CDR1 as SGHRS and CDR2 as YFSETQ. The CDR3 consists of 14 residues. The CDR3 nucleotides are TGCGCCAGCAGCTTGGTGATAGAGGACAATGAGCAGTTCTTC. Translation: CASSLVIEDNEQFF.

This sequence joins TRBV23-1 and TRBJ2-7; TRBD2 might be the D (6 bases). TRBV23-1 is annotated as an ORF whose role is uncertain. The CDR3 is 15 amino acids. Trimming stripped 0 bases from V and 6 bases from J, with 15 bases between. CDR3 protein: CASSQSWSGPREQYF. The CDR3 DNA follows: TGCGCCAGCAGTCAATCCTGGAGCGGGCCCCGCGAGCAGTACTTC.